The sequence of this T cell receptor (beta chain) was determined in a study of blood T cell repertoires in COVID-19 (dated by TCRdb to 2018 to 2021). Regarding the study in general: Samples covering the acute and convalescent phases of COVID-19 were provided by collaborators in the United States, Italy and Spain. The material from the prospective study consisted of cDNA or gDNA derived from T cells, B-cell-depleted T cells, or PBMCs. Subjects who had been exposed to COVID-19, were actively infected with it, or had recovered from it provided the deeply sampled blood TCRbeta repertoires that made up the dataset. The repertoires were made available in a free public database intended to serve as a resource for research on the immune response to SARS-CoV-2. The samples were drawn from two sources: the first 160 participants of the ongoing ImmuneRACE study, and 1,200 or so subjects contributed by 6 global collaborators. Sample metadata almost always included a de-identified subject ID, COVID-19 status, age in years and sex. HLA class I and class II types, where available, came from metadata supplied by the sample provider rather than from assay-based typing. General findings and caveats noted by the study authors: The amount of clinical and demographic metadata varied by source and participant and was provided uncurated.

TCRbeta CDR3 regions were amplified from genomic DNA using the immunoSEQ Assay, a bias-controlled multiplex PCR. On the authors' methods: The number of nucleated cells in each sample was estimated from the amplification of reference gene primers within the assay. Sequence reads were collapsed and filtered to measure the absolute abundance of every unique TCRbeta CDR3 rearrangement. For each sample, productive Simpson clonality was calculated as the square root of Simpson's diversity index across productive rearrangements. Entries here come from immuneACCESS through TCRdb and include only in-frame sequences with V and J called. Some clones fail to appear in such tables; in the studies checked, an unresolved V gene covers under half of the shortfall, and the cause of the remainder is unknown. V and J calls and clone size come straight from that table; D and trimming were deduced from the DNA. The sample table holds under 200,000 clones, of which just over 85% were seen once. The ten largest make up roughly 8.2% of the sample.

The CDR3 covers 14 residues, taking in both the cysteine and the phenylalanine. Of the read, only the CDR3 DNA is kept; its 42 bases are in frame from base 1. Relative to germline, V is missing 3 bases and J is missing 4 bases, with 4 bases of the junction outside any gene match. CDR1 and CDR2 are read off the germline V gene (reference sequence) as LNHDA and SQIVND. On this clone itself: The specificity of this receptor is unknown. Base quality data are lacking; no much larger clone is found one base away.

The collaborating institutions used their own protocols to collect whole blood in K2EDTA tubes. Collaborator samples were shipped for TCRbeta analysis as frozen whole blood, isolated PBMCs, or DNA extracted from either sample type. This receptor was obtained from a man in his sixties with acute or convalescent COVID-19. Sequenced: peripheral blood. The rearranged chain carries TRBV19 and TRBJ1-1, with 8 bases in between that match TRBD1. The encoded CDR3 is CASSIQGAVTEAFF. Read as DNA, the sequence is TGTGCCAGTAGTATTCAGGGGGCTGTCACTGAAGCTTTCTTT.